These T cell receptor beta chains were read from a single sample in a study of T cell responses to AZD1222 COVID-19 vaccine. TCRdb keeps only in-frame clones here, not all; method: immunoSEQ multiplex PCR. The sample includes over 130,000 clones, 88% of them seen just once. The material sequenced was peripheral blood, taken 28 days after the second AZD1222 dose. These receptors were taken from an adult who received the AZD1222 COVID-19 vaccine. Each CDR3 is given with its conserved first and last residue. A D gene is named only where the DNA matches it firmly. A clone size is listed for some rows: how often the clone was seen (once, few, many), or a class if it is expanded.

clone_size: .; v_call: TRBV7-2; j_call: TRBJ1-4; d_call: .; cdr3_aa: CASSPMGQGYEKLFF; cdr3_nt: TGTGCCAGCAGCCCAATGGGCCAGGGATACGAAAAACTGTTTTTT
clone_size: .; v_call: TRBV7-2; j_call: TRBJ1-6; d_call: .; cdr3_aa: CASSLRNSPLHF; cdr3_nt: TGTGCCAGCAGCTTAAGGAATTCACCCCTCCACTTT
clone_size: .; v_call: TRBV5-4; j_call: TRBJ2-1; d_call: TRBD2; cdr3_aa: CASSRGLAINEQFF; cdr3_nt: TGTGCCAGCAGCAGGGGACTAGCTATCAATGAGCAGTTCTTC
clone_size: .; v_call: TRBV29-1; j_call: TRBJ2-3; d_call: .; cdr3_aa: CSVVGSTDTQYF; cdr3_nt: TGCAGCGTTGTGGGCAGCACAGATACGCAGTATTTT
clone_size: .; v_call: TRBV29-1; j_call: TRBJ1-3; d_call: .; cdr3_aa: CSALEGVQTGNTIYF; cdr3_nt: TGCAGCGCCCTGGAGGGGGTTCAAACCGGAAACACCATATATTTT
clone_size: .; v_call: TRBV27; j_call: TRBJ2-3; d_call: .; cdr3_aa: CASSLWGGPVDTQYF; cdr3_nt: TGTGCCAGCAGTTTATGGGGGGGCCCCGTTGATACGCAGTATTTT
clone_size: many; v_call: TRBV14; j_call: TRBJ2-7; d_call: .; cdr3_aa: CASSPTLYEQYF; cdr3_nt: TGTGCCAGCAGCCCGACGCTTTACGAGCAGTACTTC
clone_size: .; v_call: TRBV16; j_call: TRBJ2-3; d_call: .; cdr3_aa: CASSLEDTQYF; cdr3_nt: TGTGCCAGCAGCCTGGAGGATACGCAGTATTTT
clone_size: .; v_call: TRBV5-4; j_call: TRBJ1-3; d_call: .; cdr3_aa: CASSLGNLQSGNTIYF; cdr3_nt: TGTGCCAGCAGCTTGGGCAACTTACAATCTGGAAACACCATATATTTT
clone_size: .; v_call: TRBV7-9; j_call: TRBJ1-4; d_call: .; cdr3_aa: CASSSRWDEKLFF; cdr3_nt: TGTGCCAGCAGCTCCCGATGGGATGAAAAACTGTTTTTT
clone_size: once; v_call: TRBV7-2; j_call: TRBJ2-3; d_call: .; cdr3_aa: CASSIFGQIYTDTQYF; cdr3_nt: TGTGCCAGCAGCATATTCGGACAGATCTACACAGATACGCAGTATTTT
clone_size: .; v_call: TRBV11-2; j_call: TRBJ2-7; d_call: .; cdr3_aa: CASSLSGLPSSYEQYF; cdr3_nt: TGTGCCAGCAGCTTGTCCGGACTTCCTAGCTCCTACGAGCAGTACTTC
clone_size: once; v_call: TRBV24-1; j_call: TRBJ2-3; d_call: TRBD1; cdr3_aa: CATSDFHDRDPQYF; cdr3_nt: TGTGCCACCAGTGATTTCCATGACAGGGATCCGCAGTATTTT
clone_size: .; v_call: TRBV12-3/TRBV12-4; j_call: TRBJ2-5; d_call: .; cdr3_aa: CASSFEETQYF; cdr3_nt: TGTGCCAGCAGTTTTGAAGAGACCCAGTACTTC
clone_size: .; v_call: TRBV5-1; j_call: TRBJ2-1; d_call: TRBD1; cdr3_aa: CASSSGQGNYNEQFF; cdr3_nt: TGCGCCAGCAGCTCGGGACAGGGTAACTACAATGAGCAGTTCTTC
clone_size: .; v_call: TRBV27; j_call: TRBJ2-7; d_call: .; cdr3_aa: CASSLKFAYEQYF; cdr3_nt: TGTGCCAGCAGTTTAAAGTTTGCCTACGAGCAGTACTTC
clone_size: .; v_call: TRBV4-1; j_call: TRBJ2-1; d_call: TRBD2; cdr3_aa: CASSLGLAVNEQFF; cdr3_nt: TGCGCCAGCAGCCTTGGACTAGCTGTCAATGAGCAGTTCTTC
clone_size: few; v_call: TRBV30; j_call: TRBJ1-3; d_call: .; cdr3_aa: CAWRPAGSGNTIYF; cdr3_nt: TGTGCCTGGAGGCCCGCAGGTTCTGGAAACACCATATATTTT
clone_size: .; v_call: TRBV28; j_call: TRBJ1-3; d_call: TRBD1; cdr3_aa: CASSLSRRGWADRGGNTIYF; cdr3_nt: TGTGCCAGCAGTTTATCGCGGAGGGGCTGGGCGGACAGGGGTGGAAACACCATATATTTT
clone_size: once; v_call: TRBV30; j_call: TRBJ2-2; d_call: .; cdr3_aa: CAWSRYGELFF; cdr3_nt: TGTGCCTGGAGCCGATACGGGGAGCTGTTTTTT
clone_size: .; v_call: TRBV6-5; j_call: TRBJ1-5; d_call: TRBD1; cdr3_aa: CASSDRGNQPQHF; cdr3_nt: TGTGCCAGCAGCGACAGGGGAAATCAGCCCCAGCATTTT
clone_size: .; v_call: TRBV7-2; j_call: TRBJ1-3; d_call: .; cdr3_aa: CASSLGLLGAVNTIYF; cdr3_nt: TGTGCCAGCAGCTTAGGGTTGTTAGGGGCCGTAAACACCATATATTTT
clone_size: .; v_call: TRBV11-2; j_call: TRBJ2-7; d_call: TRBD2; cdr3_aa: CASSLVSGLAGAYEQYF; cdr3_nt: TGTGCCAGCAGCTTAGTCTCCGGACTAGCGGGAGCCTACGAGCAGTACTTC
clone_size: .; v_call: TRBV5-1; j_call: TRBJ1-2; d_call: TRBD1; cdr3_aa: CASSLGQGLVYTF; cdr3_nt: TGCGCCAGCAGCTTGGGACAGGGGTTGGTCTACACCTTC